Presented here are 25 T cell receptor beta chains from one specimen sequenced in a study of shared clonotypes between healthy human individuals. CD8 cells classed as naive were CD45RO-negative and positively selected for CCR7, excluding terminally differentiated effector memory CD45RA+ cells. The table came from immunoSEQ multiplex PCR; TCRdb's copy has only in-frame clones and leaves some out. The sample lists roughly 2,000,000 clones, 85% to 95% seen once, with less than 2% in the top ten. The sequencing sample was made of naive CD8+ T cells from PBMCs. The receptor set was obtained from a man younger than 30 in good health. Some clones in this sample may be carry-over from other donors' samples.

This chain uses TRBV9 with TRBJ1-3; no firm D call. Germline lookup yields CDR1 SGDLS and CDR2 YYNGEE. The germline V and J ends were trimmed by 1 base and 0 bases, with 8 bases remaining between them. The CDR3 has 15 amino acids. The CDR3 loop reads CASSVRGASGNTIYF. CDR3 DNA: TGTGCCAGCAGCGTAAGAGGAGCCTCTGGAAACACCATATATTTT.

V is TRBV2 and J is TRBJ2-2, with 9 bases identical to TRBD1. The CDR3 has 16 residues. Germline CDR1 is SNHLY and CDR2 is FYNNEI. Trimming at V came to 5 bases and at J to 6 bases, leaving 10 bases not matched to a gene. CDR3 coding DNA: TGTGCCAGCAGTCTCAGAAACAGGGGGCAGTCCGGGGAGCTGTTTTTT. Its translation is CASSLRNRGQSGELFF.

This clone was seen only once. The DNA for the CDR3 is TGTGCCAGCAGTTACAGGGGTGGGCCTGGGGAGACCCAGTACTTC. Translating it yields CASSYRGGPGETQYF. This rearrangement joins TRBV6-6 to TRBJ2-5; tentatively, D is TRBD1 (5 bases). Germline-derived CDR1 and CDR2 are MNHNY and SVGAGI (reference sequence). The CDR3 is 15 amino acids. The V end lost 2 bases, the J end lost 5 bases, and 15 bases lay between the germline ends.

This chain joins TRBV4-2 and TRBJ1-1; D is perhaps TRBD1 (5 bases). The germline V and J ends were trimmed by 5 bases and 5 bases, with 18 bases remaining between them. CDR3 length: 15 amino acids. Germline CDR1 LGHNA, CDR2 YNFKEQ. Written as DNA, the CDR3 is TGTGCCAGCAGCGTAGGATCGCGGGACTTAACTGAAGCTTTCTTT. This encodes CASSVGSRDLTEAFF.

The gene calls are TRBV9 and TRBJ2-2; tentative D call: TRBD2 (5 bases). CDR1 is SGDLS and CDR2 is YYNGEE in the germline V gene. The CDR3 has 17 amino acids. The V and J ends lost 1 base and 0 bases respectively, with 13 bases between them. CDR3 in DNA: TGTGCCAGCAGCGTACCGGCGGGCTCTTCGAACACCGGGGAGCTGTTTTTT. It translates to CASSVPAGSSNTGELFF.

This clone was seen a single time. The chain couples TRBV5-1 to TRBJ1-4, with 10 bases that match TRBD1. CDR1 is SGHRS, CDR2 YFSETQ, per germline. This CDR3 has 17 residues. V gave up 3 bases and J gave up 1 base; unmatched junction bases: 6. Written as DNA, the CDR3 is TGCGCCAGCAGCTCCCGACAGGGGGCAAGAACTAATGAAAAACTGTTTTTT. Translation gives CASSSRQGARTNEKLFF.

This chain joins TRBV28 and TRBJ1-1; D is ambiguous. Trimming removed 5 bases at V and 1 base at J, with 20 bases between. The V gene's germline CDR1 is MDHEN and CDR2 SYDVKM. This CDR3 comprises 17 residues. This CDR3 is CASSPLSPGRRNTEAFF. The CDR3 region has the DNA TGTGCCAGCAGTCCCCTCTCGCCCGGACGGCGGAACACTGAAGCTTTCTTT.

The chain employs TRBV23-1 and TRBJ1-2; D unclear. Being an ORF, TRBV23-1 has a function that is uncertain. This CDR3 contains 14 residues. Trimming took 0 bases from V and 3 from J, leaving 8 bases between them. The CDR3, as DNA: TGCGCCAGCAGTCAATCGGGCAAGCACTATGGCTACACCTTC. Protein sequence: CASSQSGKHYGYTF.

This clone was recorded only once. The same CDR3 can be traced to other DNA sequences in this sample. The chain employs TRBV19 and TRBJ1-1; D is undetermined. The V gene lost 3 bases and the J gene lost 0 bases, with 8 bases spanning the gap. CDR1 is LNHDA, CDR2 SQIVND, per germline (reference sequence). The length of the CDR3 is 14 residues. The CDR3 loop reads CASSIRDLNTEAFF. As DNA, the CDR3 is TGTGCCAGTAGTATTCGGGATCTGAACACTGAAGCTTTCTTT.

J is TRBJ2-1 and V is TRBV29-1; D ambiguous. CDR1 and CDR2 (germline): SQVTM, ANQGSEA. The V end lost 3 bases, the J end lost 0 bases, and 18 bases lay between the germline ends. The length of the CDR3 is 17 residues. The CDR3 DNA sequence: TGCAGCGTTGATGTGGTCCCTCCGGAGAGCTCCTACAATGAGCAGTTCTTC. The encoded protein is CSVDVVPPESSYNEQFF.

J is TRBJ1-2 and V is TRBV5-6; 9 nucleotides agree with TRBD1. The V and J ends lost 5 bases and 8 bases, in that order; junction bases with no gene match: 10. The CDR3 loop spans 14 amino acids. Germline V gene lookup returns CDR1 SGHDT and CDR2 YYEEEE. CDR3 residues: CASSPGTGPFGYTF. The CDR3 region has the DNA TGTGCCAGCAGTCCCGGGACAGGGCCGTTCGGCTACACCTTC.

The rearrangement uses TRBV7-6 and TRBJ1-2, with 9 bases identical to TRBD1. J gave up 4 bases and V 5 bases, and 8 bases lay outside the gene matches. CDR1 SGHVS and CDR2 FNYEAQ come from the germline V gene. There are 15 residues in the CDR3. CDR3 coding DNA: TGTGCCAGCAGCCCTACAGGGGGCTTCGGCTATGGCTACACCTTC. Translation gives CASSPTGGFGYGYTF.

J is TRBJ2-1 and V is TRBV14, with D possibly TRBD2 on 5 matching bases. The V gene's germline CDR1 is SGHDN and CDR2 FVKESK. This CDR3 has 16 amino acids. Trimming left V 0 bases short and J 7 bases short, with 16 bases between. CDR3 coding DNA: TGTGCCAGCAGCCAAGATGAGAGGGTAAGAGGTAATGAGCAGTTCTTC. This sequence encodes CASSQDERVRGNEQFF.

The chain couples TRBV7-2 to TRBJ2-2, with D possibly matching TRBD2 (5 bases). Germline-derived CDR1 and CDR2 are SGHTA and FQGNSA. V lost 4 bases, J lost 0 bases, and 12 bases lay in between. The CDR3 has 16 residues. CDR3 nucleotides: TGTGCCAGCAGCTCCAGGACTTCTGCGAACACCGGGGAGCTGTTTTTT. Translated, it gives CASSSRTSANTGELFF.

This sequence joins TRBV5-4 and TRBJ2-7; 11 bases match TRBD1. The CDR3 contains 15 residues. Unmatched junction bases numbered 6, after V lost 6 bases and J lost 1 base. Germline V gene sequence: CDR1 SGHNT, CDR2 YYREEE (reference sequence). DNA of the CDR3: TGTGCCAGCATGAGCGGGGACAGGGGGTCCTACGAGCAGTACTTC. Its translation: CASMSGDRGSYEQYF. Using reference TRBV5-4 and TRBJ2-7 for the parts outside the CDR3, the full variable domain is ETGVTQSPTHLIKTRGQQVTLRCSSQSGHNTVSWYQQALGQGPQFIFQYYREEENGRGNFPPRFSGLQFPNYSSELNVNALELDDSALYLCASMSGDRGSYEQYFGPGTRLTVT.

The chain combines TRBV4-1 with TRBJ2-7, with 8 bases fitting TRBD2. The V gene end was trimmed by 1 base and the J gene end by 4 bases; junction bases not matched to a gene: 12. CDR1 is MGHRA and CDR2 is YSYEKL in the germline V gene. The length of the CDR3 is 17 residues. Here the CDR3 reads CASSQGASGLVPYEQYF. The CDR3 DNA reads TGCGCCAGCAGCCAAGGTGCTAGCGGGTTGGTCCCTTACGAGCAGTACTTC.

A remark on this clone: The same CDR3 arises from other DNA sequences in this sample as well. The chain couples TRBV28 to TRBJ1-1, with D possibly TRBD1 on 5 matching bases. In germline, CDR1 is MDHEN, CDR2 SYDVKM. This CDR3 is 13 amino acids long. Between the trimmed V and J ends, which lost 2 bases and 5 bases, there was a span of 9 bases. The CDR3 region is CASSLGGSTEAFF. In DNA form, the CDR3 reads TGTGCCAGCAGTTTAGGGGGGTCTACTGAAGCTTTCTTT.

This clone was seen once. V gene TRBV7-8 combines with J gene TRBJ2-7; D uncertain. Germline V lookup: CDR1 SGHVS, CDR2 FQNEAQ. Trimming pared 7 bases from V and 5 bases from J, leaving 18 bases between. The CDR3 totals 14 residues. The CDR3 DNA is TGTGCCAGCACCCCATCCTTACCCCGCCACGAGCAGTACTTC. The encoded protein is CASTPSLPRHEQYF. The full variable domain, rest sourced from reference TRBV7-8 and TRBJ2-7, is GAGVSQSPRYKVAKRGQDVALRCDPISGHVSLFWYQQALGQGPEFLTYFQNEAQLDKSGLPSDRFFAERPEGSVSTLKIQRTQQEDSAVYLCASTPSLPRHEQYFGPGTRLTVT.

The rearrangement links TRBV13 to TRBJ1-2; 12 bases map to TRBD1. The CDR3 is 17 residues long. Unmatched junction bases numbered 11, after V lost 5 bases and J lost 4 bases. The germline CDR1 and CDR2 sequences are PRHDT and FYEKMQ (reference sequence). The CDR3 bases are TGTGCCAGCAGCACTACCGGGACAGGGGGCCGAGGCTATGGCTACACCTTC. Its protein product is CASSTTGTGGRGYGYTF.

The chain couples TRBV7-2 to TRBJ2-3; 12 positions agree with TRBD2. Trimming took 1 base from V and 5 from J; bases not matched to a gene: 4. Germline lookup yields CDR1 SGHTA and CDR2 FQGNSA. The CDR3 sequence is 16 residues long. As DNA, the CDR3 is TGTGCCAGCAGCTTAGGGACTAGCGGGATTGGAGATACGCAGTATTTT. It yields the protein CASSLGTSGIGDTQYF.

This chain connects TRBV10-3 to TRBJ2-7; 9 bases agree with TRBD2. V lost 1 base to trimming and J lost 0 bases; unmatched junction nucleotides: 4. Germline V lookup: CDR1 ENHRY, CDR2 SYGVKD. This CDR3 spans 16 amino acids. The CDR3 sequence is CAISELGAGGSYEQYF. Written as DNA, the CDR3 is TGTGCCATCAGTGAGTTAGGAGCGGGAGGCTCCTACGAGCAGTACTTC.

A few counts support this clone. CDR3 sequence reads: CASSPTTGFNEQFF. The CDR3 DNA reads TGTGCCAGCAGCCCGACCACAGGGTTCAATGAGCAGTTCTTC. The chain has TRBV7-6 and TRBJ2-1; perhaps TRBD1 as D (6 bases). Germline loops: CDR1 SGHVS, CDR2 FNYEAQ. The CDR3 runs to 14 residues. Trimming left V 5 bases short and J 6 bases short, with 14 bases between. Full variable domain (remainder filled in from reference TRBV7-6 and TRBJ2-1): GAGVSQSPRYKVTKRGQDVALRCDPISGHVSLYWYRQALGQGPEFLTYFNYEAQQDKSGLPNDRFSAERPEGSISTLTIQRTEQRDSAMYRCASSPTTGFNEQFFGPGTRLTVL.

The chain recombines TRBV19 with TRBJ2-1; D ambiguous. The germline CDR1 and CDR2 sequences are LNHDA and SQIVND (reference sequence). Trimming took 1 base from V and 0 from J, leaving 10 bases between them. The CDR3 sequence is 16 residues long. As DNA, the CDR3 is TGTGCCAGTAGTATAGGGCACGCGAGCTCCTACAATGAGCAGTTCTTC. This gives the protein CASSIGHASSYNEQFF. Using reference TRBV19 and TRBJ2-1 for the parts outside the CDR3, the full variable domain is DGGITQSPKYLFRKEGQNVTLSCEQNLNHDAMYWYRQDPGQGLRLIYYSQIVNDFQKGDIAEGYSVSREKKESFPLTVTSAQKNPTAFYLCASSIGHASSYNEQFFGPGTRLTVL.

The V call is TRBV29-1, the J call TRBJ1-2; no clear D gene. The CDR3 covers 11 residues. V lost 1 base and J lost 6, with 6 bases in between. The V gene's germline CDR1 is SQVTM and CDR2 ANQGSEA. In nucleotides, the CDR3 is TGCAGCGTTGAAGCTGTTAATGGCTACACCTTC. Protein: CSVEAVNGYTF.

J is TRBJ2-1 and V is TRBV5-6, with D unclear. The CDR3 spans 12 residues. Trimming left V 3 bases short and J 9 bases short, with 10 bases between. Germline V gene sequence: CDR1 SGHDT, CDR2 YYEEEE. CDR3 coding DNA: TGTGCCAGCAGCTCTTTGGGTCCTGAGCAGTTCTTC. This sequence encodes CASSSLGPEQFF.